Below are 17 T cell receptor beta chains sequenced from a single sample in a study of cytomegalovirus exposure and HLA in healthy donors. Researchers ran the PCR with 60 Vbeta and 13 Jbeta primers. Sequenced by immunoSEQ multiplex PCR; TCRdb stores in-frame clones only, minus some. The sample has 150,000 to 200,000 clones; around 80% are singletons. Sequences were obtained from PBMCs. The receptors were gathered from a woman aged 25 to 39 in good health and CMV-seropositive.

The chain recombines TRBV27 with TRBJ2-7; 7 bases align to TRBD1. The germline V gene encodes CDR1 MNHEY and CDR2 SMNVEV (reference sequence). V lost 5 bases to trimming and J lost 0 bases; unmatched junction nucleotides: 7. The CDR3 loop spans 15 amino acids. The CDR3 DNA is TGTGCCAGCAGTGACCGGGACAGAAGCTCCTACGAGCAGTACTTC. This codes for CASSDRDRSSYEQYF.

This clone was detected a few times. The chain has TRBV27 and TRBJ1-2; D unclear. The CDR3 runs to 13 residues. Germline V lookup: CDR1 MNHEY, CDR2 SMNVEV (reference sequence). V was trimmed by 5 bases and J by 0 bases, leaving 7 bases between them. CDR3 coding DNA: TGTGCCAGCAGTCCCCGGGCTAACTATGGCTACACCTTC. Protein product: CASSPRANYGYTF.

This clone was found a few times. V is TRBV6-4 and J is TRBJ2-7, with TRBD2 as a possible D gene (5 bases). The CDR3 has 16 residues. Germline-derived CDR1 and CDR2 are MRHNA and SNTAGT. V was pared by 6 bases and J by 4 bases, with 22 bases between. The CDR3 is CASSSHPTSFRYEQYF. Here the CDR3 DNA reads TGTGCCAGCAGCTCCCACCCCACTAGTTTTAGGTACGAGCAGTACTTC.

The genes are TRBV7-9 and TRBJ1-5, with 7 bases identical to TRBD1. The V and J ends lost 5 bases and 4 bases, in that order; junction bases with no gene match: 2. This CDR3 is 13 amino acids long. Germline values: CDR1 SEHNR, CDR2 FQNEAQ (reference sequence). The CDR3 here is CASSRDRNQPQHF. CDR3 DNA sequence: TGTGCCAGCAGCCGGGACAGAAATCAGCCCCAGCATTTT.

The chain combines TRBV4-3 with TRBJ1-2; D gene uncertain. This CDR3 contains 12 residues. Looked up from germline, CDR1 is LGHNA and CDR2 is YSLEER. V was shortened by 5 bases and J by 1 base, with 5 bases between the two germline ends. The CDR3 here is CASSSLNYGYTF. The CDR3 nucleotides are TGCGCCAGCAGCAGCCTTAACTATGGCTACACCTTC.

This clone appeared a few times. This chain links TRBV19 with TRBJ1-3; D gene uncertain. CDR1 is LNHDA, CDR2 SQIVND, per germline (reference sequence). The CDR3 is made up of 15 amino acids. V dropped 3 bases and J dropped 0 bases, with 9 bases sitting between them. CDR3 bases: TGTGCCAGTAGTATGCGGCAGTTCTCTGGAAACACCATATATTTT. Encoded protein: CASSMRQFSGNTIYF.

This rearrangement joins TRBV7-2 to TRBJ2-5; 15 bases fit TRBD2. Germline V gives CDR1 SGHTA, CDR2 FQGNSA. The length of the CDR3 is 18 residues. Losses at the gene ends were 4 bases for V and 4 bases for J; bases not matched to a gene: 10. The CDR3 spells CASSWGLAGGGVGETQYF. Here the CDR3 DNA reads TGTGCCAGCAGCTGGGGACTAGCGGGAGGCGGAGTTGGAGAGACCCAGTACTTC.

In this sample, this clone turned up a few times. The rearrangement joins TRBV6-1 to TRBJ2-1; 8 bases are shared with TRBD2. The CDR3 consists of 17 residues. Germline assignment: CDR1 MNHNS and CDR2 SASEGT. The J segment lost 0 bases and the V segment lost 0 bases, leaving 4 bases of the junction unmatched. Here the CDR3 DNA reads TGTGCCAGCAGTGAAGCGCGCCTAGCGGGCTCCTACAATGAGCAGTTCTTC. This codes for CASSEARLAGSYNEQFF.

The CDR3 coding sequence is TGTGCCAGCAGCTTGCCTAGCGGGAGGAATGAGCAGTTCTTC. Its protein product is CASSLPSGRNEQFF. This chain connects TRBV11-3 to TRBJ2-1, with TRBD2 matching 11 bases. V trimming: 3 bases; J trimming: 7 bases; junction bases outside the gene matches: 2. The CDR3 totals 14 residues. Germline V gene data show CDR1 as SGHNT and CDR2 as YENEEA.

The chain employs TRBV5-6 and TRBJ1-2; D is ambiguous. The CDR3 totals 15 residues. The V gene lost 3 bases and the J gene lost 8 bases, with 20 bases spanning the gap. CDR1 SGHDT and CDR2 YYEEEE come from the germline V gene. The CDR3 protein is CASSWAAAPGGGYTF. The CDR3 nucleotides read TGTGCCAGCAGCTGGGCCGCGGCCCCCGGAGGAGGCTACACCTTC.

The chain links TRBV7-9 to TRBJ1-1; a weak D match, TRBD1 (6 bases). Looked up from germline, CDR1 is SEHNR and CDR2 is FQNEAQ (reference sequence). CDR3 length: 13 amino acids. The V end was cut by 6 bases, the J end by 6 bases, with 14 bases between. CDR3 sequence: CASSPYRVPEAFF. DNA for the CDR3: TGTGCCAGCAGTCCCTACAGGGTCCCTGAAGCTTTCTTT.

The genes are TRBV7-9 and TRBJ2-1; possible D gene TRBD1, 6 bases. The CDR3 has 15 residues. Germline loops: CDR1 SEHNR, CDR2 FQNEAQ (reference sequence). V shed 5 bases and J shed 9 bases, with 20 bases lying between them. This CDR3 is CASSLTGTLVSEQFF. The CDR3 DNA sequence: TGTGCCAGCAGCCTTACCGGGACATTGGTGAGTGAGCAGTTCTTC. Drawing the rest from reference TRBV7-9 and TRBJ2-1, the complete variable domain is DTGVSQNPRHKITKRGQNVTFRCDPISEHNRLYWYRQTLGQGPEFLTYFQNEAQLEKSRLLSDRFSAERPKGSFSTLEIQRTEQGDSAMYLCASSLTGTLVSEQFFGPGTRLTVL.

The chain joins TRBV28 to TRBJ2-3, with D perhaps TRBD2 (6 bases). The V gene lost 5 bases and the J gene lost 1 base, with 10 bases spanning the gap. This CDR3 comprises 14 residues. Germline lookup yields CDR1 MDHEN and CDR2 SYDVKM. The CDR3 sequence is CASSDSSGTDTQYF. DNA for the CDR3: TGTGCCAGCAGTGACTCTAGCGGCACAGATACGCAGTATTTT.

This chain links TRBV5-8 with TRBJ2-7; 8 positions match TRBD1. Unmatched junction bases numbered 17, after V lost 0 bases and J lost 6 bases. CDR1 and CDR2 (germline): SGHTS, YDEGEE. CDR3 size: 18 residues. This CDR3 reads CASSLAPSLADRESEQYF. The CDR3 DNA is TGTGCCAGCAGCTTGGCCCCGTCACTGGCGGACAGGGAATCCGAGCAGTACTTC.

CDR3 amino acids: CAVRRGRDTEAFF. In DNA form, the CDR3 reads TGTGCCGTCCGGAGGGGTAGAGACACTGAAGCTTTCTTT. The chain uses TRBV6-6 and TRBJ1-1; perhaps TRBD1 as D (5 bases). Germline V gene sequence: CDR1 MNHNY, CDR2 SVGAGI (reference sequence). This CDR3 region has 13 residues. V lost 11 bases and J lost 3, with 16 bases in between.

The chain employs TRBV4-1 and TRBJ2-1; 8 bases match TRBD2. The junction had 12 bases not matched to a gene; V was cut back by 1 base and J by 7 bases. The V gene's germline CDR1 is MGHRA and CDR2 YSYEKL. This CDR3 contains 17 residues. The CDR3 reads CASSQVDMGLVRNEQFF. The CDR3 DNA is TGCGCCAGCAGCCAAGTGGATATGGGACTAGTAAGGAATGAGCAGTTCTTC.

The chain carries TRBV11-3 and TRBJ1-1, with D unresolved. Trimming stripped 5 bases from V and 11 bases from J, with 12 bases between. This CDR3 region has 11 residues. Looked up from germline, CDR1 is SGHNT and CDR2 is YENEEA. The CDR3 spells CASSPGRDAFF. As DNA, the CDR3 is TGTGCCAGCAGCCCGGGGAGGGATGCTTTCTTT.